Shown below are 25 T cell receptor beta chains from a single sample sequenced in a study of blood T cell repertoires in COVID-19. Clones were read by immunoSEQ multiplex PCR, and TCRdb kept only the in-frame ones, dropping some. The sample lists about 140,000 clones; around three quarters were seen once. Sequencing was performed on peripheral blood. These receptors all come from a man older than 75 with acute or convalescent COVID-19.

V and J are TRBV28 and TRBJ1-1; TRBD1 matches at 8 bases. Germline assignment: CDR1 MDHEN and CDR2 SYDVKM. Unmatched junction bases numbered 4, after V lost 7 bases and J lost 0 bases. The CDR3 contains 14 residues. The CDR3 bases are TGTGCCAGCACCTCAGGGGGCGTGAACACTGAAGCTTTCTTT. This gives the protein CASTSGGVNTEAFF.

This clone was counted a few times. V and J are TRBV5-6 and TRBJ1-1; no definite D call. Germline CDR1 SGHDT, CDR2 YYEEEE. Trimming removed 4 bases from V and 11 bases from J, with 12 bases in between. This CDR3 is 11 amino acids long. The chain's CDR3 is CASSAGFWAFF. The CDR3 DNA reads TGTGCCAGCAGCGCGGGCTTCTGGGCTTTCTTT.

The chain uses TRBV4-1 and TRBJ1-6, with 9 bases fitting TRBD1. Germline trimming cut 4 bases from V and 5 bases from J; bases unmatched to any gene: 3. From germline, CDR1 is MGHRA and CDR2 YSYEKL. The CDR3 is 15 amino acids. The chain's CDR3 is CASSLRDRDNSPLHF. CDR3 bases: TGCGCCAGCAGCCTCCGGGACAGGGATAATTCACCCCTCCACTTT.

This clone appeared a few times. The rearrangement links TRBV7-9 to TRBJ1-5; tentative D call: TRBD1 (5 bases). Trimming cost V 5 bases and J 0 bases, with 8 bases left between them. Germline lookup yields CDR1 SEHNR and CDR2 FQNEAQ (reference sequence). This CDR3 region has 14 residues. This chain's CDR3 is CASSQDNSNQPQHF. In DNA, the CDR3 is TGTGCCAGCAGCCAGGACAATAGCAATCAGCCCCAGCATTTT.

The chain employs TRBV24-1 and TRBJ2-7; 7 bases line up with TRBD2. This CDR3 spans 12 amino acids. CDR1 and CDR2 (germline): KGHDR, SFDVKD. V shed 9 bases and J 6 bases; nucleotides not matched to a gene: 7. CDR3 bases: TGTGCCACCTCAATGGGGGGGACCGAGCAGTACTTC. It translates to CATSMGGTEQYF.

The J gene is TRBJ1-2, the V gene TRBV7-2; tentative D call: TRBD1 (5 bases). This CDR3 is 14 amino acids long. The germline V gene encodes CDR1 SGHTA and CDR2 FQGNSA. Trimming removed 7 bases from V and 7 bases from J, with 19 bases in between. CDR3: CASTETTESSGYTF. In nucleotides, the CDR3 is TGTGCCAGCACCGAGACGACAGAAAGTAGTGGCTACACCTTC. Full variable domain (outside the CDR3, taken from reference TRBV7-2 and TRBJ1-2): GAGVSQSPSNKVTEKGKDVELRCDPISGHTALYWYRQSLGQGLEFLIYFQGNSAPDKSGLPSDRFSAERTGGSVSTLTIQRTQQEDSAVYLCASTETTESSGYTFGSGTRLTVV.

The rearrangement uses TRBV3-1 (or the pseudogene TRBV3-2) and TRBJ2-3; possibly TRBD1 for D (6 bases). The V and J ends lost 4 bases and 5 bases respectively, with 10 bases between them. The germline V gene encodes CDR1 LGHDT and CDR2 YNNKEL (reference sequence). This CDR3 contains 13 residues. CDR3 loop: CASSRSGEDTQYF. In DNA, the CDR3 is TGTGCCAGCAGCCGCTCAGGGGAAGATACGCAGTATTTT.

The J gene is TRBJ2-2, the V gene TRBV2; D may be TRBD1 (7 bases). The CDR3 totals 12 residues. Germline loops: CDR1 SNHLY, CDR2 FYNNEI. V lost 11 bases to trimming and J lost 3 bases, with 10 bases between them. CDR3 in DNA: TGTGCCGCCAGGGGGGACACCGGGGAGCTGTTTTTT. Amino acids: CAARGDTGELFF.

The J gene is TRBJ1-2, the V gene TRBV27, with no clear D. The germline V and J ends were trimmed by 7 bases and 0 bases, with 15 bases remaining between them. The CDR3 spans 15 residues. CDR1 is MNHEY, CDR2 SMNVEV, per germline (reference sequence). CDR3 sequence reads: CASTPAGGTNYGYTF. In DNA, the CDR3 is TGTGCCAGCACTCCAGCCGGAGGAACTAACTATGGCTACACCTTC.

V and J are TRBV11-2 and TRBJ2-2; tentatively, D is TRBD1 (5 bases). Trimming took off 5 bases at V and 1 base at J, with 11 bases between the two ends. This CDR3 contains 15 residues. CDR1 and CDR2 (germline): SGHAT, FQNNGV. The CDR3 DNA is TGTGCCAGCAGCCTAACCGGACAGAACACCGGGGAGCTGTTTTTT. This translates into CASSLTGQNTGELFF.

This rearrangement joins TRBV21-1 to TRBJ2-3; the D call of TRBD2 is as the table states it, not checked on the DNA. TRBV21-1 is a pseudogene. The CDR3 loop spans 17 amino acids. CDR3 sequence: CASSKDLRSWDLNTQYF. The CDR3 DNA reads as TGTGCCAGCAGCAAAGACCTGAGGAGTTGGGACTTAAATACGCAGTATTTT.

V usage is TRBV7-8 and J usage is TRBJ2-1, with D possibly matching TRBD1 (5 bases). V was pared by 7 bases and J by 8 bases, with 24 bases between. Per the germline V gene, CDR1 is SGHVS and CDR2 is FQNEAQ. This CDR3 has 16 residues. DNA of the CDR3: TGTGCCAGCAATCCCCTCCGGCAGGGTCTTTTCGATGAGCAGTTCTTC. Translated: CASNPLRQGLFDEQFF.

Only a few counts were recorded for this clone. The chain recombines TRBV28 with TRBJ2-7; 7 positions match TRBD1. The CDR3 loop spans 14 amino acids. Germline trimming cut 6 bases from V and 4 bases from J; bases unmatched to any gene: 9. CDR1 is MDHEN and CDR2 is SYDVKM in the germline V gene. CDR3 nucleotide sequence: TGTGCCAGCAGACCACAGGGGAGTTGGTACGAGCAGTACTTC. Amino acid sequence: CASRPQGSWYEQYF.

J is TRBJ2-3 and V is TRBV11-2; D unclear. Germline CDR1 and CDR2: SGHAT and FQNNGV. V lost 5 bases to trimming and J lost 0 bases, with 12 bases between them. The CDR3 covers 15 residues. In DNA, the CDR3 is TGTGCCAGCAGCCGAATACTTCGAAGCACAGATACGCAGTATTTT. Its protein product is CASSRILRSTDTQYF. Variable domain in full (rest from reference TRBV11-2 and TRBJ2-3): EAGVAQSPRYKIIEKRQSVAFWCNPISGHATLYWYQQILGQGPKLLIQFQNNGVVDDSQLPKDRFSAERLKGVDSTLKIQPAKLEDSAVYLCASSRILRSTDTQYFGPGTRLTVL.

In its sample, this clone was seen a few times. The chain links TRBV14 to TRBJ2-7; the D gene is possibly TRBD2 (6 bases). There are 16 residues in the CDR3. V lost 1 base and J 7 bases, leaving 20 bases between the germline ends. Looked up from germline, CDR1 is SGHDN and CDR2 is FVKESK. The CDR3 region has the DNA TGTGCCAGCAGCCAAGGCTGGGGGACTCCGTCGTCAGAGCAGTACTTC. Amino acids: CASSQGWGTPSSEQYF.

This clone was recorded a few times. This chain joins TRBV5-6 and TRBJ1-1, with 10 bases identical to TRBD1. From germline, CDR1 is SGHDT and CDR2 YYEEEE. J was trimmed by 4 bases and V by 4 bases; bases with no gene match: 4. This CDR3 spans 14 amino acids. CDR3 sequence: CASSGDRGLTEAFF. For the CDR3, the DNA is TGTGCCAGCAGCGGTGACAGGGGGCTCACTGAAGCTTTCTTT.

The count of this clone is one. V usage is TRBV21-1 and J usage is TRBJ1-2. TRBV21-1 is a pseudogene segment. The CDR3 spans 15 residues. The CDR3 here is CATSASGVTNYGYTF. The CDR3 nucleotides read TGTGCCACCTCAGCCTCGGGGGTGACTAACTATGGCTACACCTTC.

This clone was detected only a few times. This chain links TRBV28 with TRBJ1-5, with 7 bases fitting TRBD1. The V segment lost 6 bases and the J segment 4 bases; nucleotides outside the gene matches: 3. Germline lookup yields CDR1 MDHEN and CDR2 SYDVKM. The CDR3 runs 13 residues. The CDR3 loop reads CASRYRGNQPQHF. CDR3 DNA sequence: TGTGCCAGCAGATACAGGGGTAATCAGCCCCAGCATTTT.

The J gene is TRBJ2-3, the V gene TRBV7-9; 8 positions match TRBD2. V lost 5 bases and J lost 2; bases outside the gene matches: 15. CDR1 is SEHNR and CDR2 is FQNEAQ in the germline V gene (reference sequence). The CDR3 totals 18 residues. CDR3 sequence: CASSLGRRGAKPTDTQYF. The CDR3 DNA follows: TGTGCCAGCAGCCTCGGGCGGCGGGGGGCGAAACCCACAGATACGCAGTATTTT.

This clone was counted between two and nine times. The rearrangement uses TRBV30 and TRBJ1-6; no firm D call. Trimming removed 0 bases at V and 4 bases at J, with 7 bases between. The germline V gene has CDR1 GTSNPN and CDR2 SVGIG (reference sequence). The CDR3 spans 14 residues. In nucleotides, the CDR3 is TGTGCCTGGAGTGTAAGGAGTTATAATTCACCCCTCCACTTT. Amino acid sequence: CAWSVRSYNSPLHF.

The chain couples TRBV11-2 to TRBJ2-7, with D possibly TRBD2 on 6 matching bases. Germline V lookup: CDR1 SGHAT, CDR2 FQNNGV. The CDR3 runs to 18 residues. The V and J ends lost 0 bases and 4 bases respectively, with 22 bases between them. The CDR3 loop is CASSLDRGWGTKLYEQYF. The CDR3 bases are TGTGCCAGCAGCTTAGATCGGGGGTGGGGGACGAAGCTGTACGAGCAGTACTTC.

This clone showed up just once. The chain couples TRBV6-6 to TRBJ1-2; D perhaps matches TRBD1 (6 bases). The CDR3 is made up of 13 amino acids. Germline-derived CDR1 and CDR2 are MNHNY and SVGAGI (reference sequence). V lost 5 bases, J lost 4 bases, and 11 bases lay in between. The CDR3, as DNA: TGTGCCAGCAGTCTGGGGGGGCCCTATGGCTACACCTTC. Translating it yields CASSLGGPYGYTF.

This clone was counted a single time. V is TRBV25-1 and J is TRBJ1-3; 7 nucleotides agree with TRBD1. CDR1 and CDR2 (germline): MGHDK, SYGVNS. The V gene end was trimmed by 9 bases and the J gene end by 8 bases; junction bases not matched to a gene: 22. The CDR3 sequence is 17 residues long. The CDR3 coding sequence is TGTGCCAGTCACGATCTCCAGACAGGGCCCCTAGCCGACACCATATATTTT. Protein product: CASHDLQTGPLADTIYF.

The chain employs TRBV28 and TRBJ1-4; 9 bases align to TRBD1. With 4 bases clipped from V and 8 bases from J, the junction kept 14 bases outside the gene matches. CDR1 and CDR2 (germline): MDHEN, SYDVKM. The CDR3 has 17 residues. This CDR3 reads CASSYPGGQGMREKLFF. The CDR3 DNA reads TGTGCCAGCAGTTATCCGGGAGGACAGGGGATGAGGGAAAAACTGTTTTTT.

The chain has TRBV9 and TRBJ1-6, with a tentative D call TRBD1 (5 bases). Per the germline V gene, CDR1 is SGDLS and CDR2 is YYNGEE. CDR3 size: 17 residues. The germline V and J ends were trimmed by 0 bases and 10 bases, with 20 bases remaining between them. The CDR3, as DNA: TGTGCCAGCAGCGTAGCGTCGAGGAGTCAGGGAGGATCACCCCTCCACTTT. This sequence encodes CASSVASRSQGGSPLHF.